Sequencing of this T cell receptor beta chain was carried out in a study of Graves' ophthalmopathy and Graves' hyperthyroidism. Study results and limitations: Blood was where most expanded thyroid clonotypes above 0.001 frequency also turned up. A model built from 13 signatures distinguished ophthalmopathy from stable hyperthyroidism with 85% to 90% sensitivity and approximately 81% specificity.

This clonotype was picked up many times. Its antigen is not known. Exclusion covered patients with other autoimmune diseases or uncontrolled infections (as well as pregnancy or lactation). RNA transcripts served as template for amplifying TCR beta CDR3 sequences. An initial RT-PCR round employing HTBI primers preceded a second-round multiplex PCR. TCRdb called the multiplex PCR reads again in MiXCR, with one record for every CDR3 protein. The sample lists hundreds of thousands of distinct CDR3 sequences, about 20% seen once, with roughly 6.9% in the top ten. From germline, CDR1 is SGDLS and CDR2 YYNGEE. CDR3 size: 15 residues. Trimming stripped 4 bases from V and 2 bases from J, with 15 bases between.

This TCR came from a woman aged 18-29 years with stable Graves' hyperthyroidism. Some clones in this sample may be carry-over from other donors' samples. The chain employs TRBV9 and TRBJ2-5, with D maybe TRBD2 (7 bases). The sequenced material came from peripheral blood. The CDR3 spells CASSSRGGAQETQYF. For the CDR3, the DNA is TGTGCCAGCAGCTCGAGGGGGGGGGCTCAAGAGACCCAGTACTTC.